The entry below describes one T cell receptor (beta chain). This record belongs to a study of shared clonotypes between healthy human individuals. The assay was immunoSEQ multiplex PCR, and TCRdb's table has in-frame clones only and misses some. Of 1.5 million to 2.5 million clones listed, about 95% are singletons. Terminally differentiated effector memory CD45RA+ cells were left out of the naive CD8 fraction, which was CD45RO-negative and positively selected for CCR7. The receptor was derived from a man aged 18 to 30 in good health. Sequencing was carried out using naive CD8+ T cells sorted from blood.

The CDR3 loop is CASIDRAGLAWRDTQYF. CDR3 sequence (DNA): TGTGCCAGCATTGACAGGGCGGGACTGGCCTGGAGGGATACGCAGTATTTT. The chain has TRBV6-1 and TRBJ2-3; possible D gene TRBD1, 7 bases. The CDR3 is 17 residues long. Germline values: CDR1 MNHNS, CDR2 SASEGT. The germline V and J ends were trimmed by 7 bases and 6 bases, with 26 bases remaining between them.